This T cell receptor (beta chain) was sequenced for a study of blood T cell repertoires in COVID-19. Whole-study context: Samples representing acute and convalescent COVID-19 were sourced from the United States, Italy and Spain. From T cells, B-cell-depleted T cells, or PBMCs came the material, which was cDNA or gDNA.

This clone was seen only a few times. In the authors' methods: Counts of nucleated cells, estimated from reference gene primer amplification, were obtained. Measured with immunoSEQ multiplex PCR; TCRdb has only the in-frame clones, and not every one. That table gives V, J and clone size, and the DNA gave D and trimming. Among 120,000 or so clones listed, 88% were seen once. Germline-derived CDR1 and CDR2 are SGHNT and YYREEE (reference sequence). The V segment lost 3 bases and the J segment 2 bases; nucleotides outside the gene matches: 10. CDR3 size: 16 residues. Sequences were obtained from peripheral blood. The clonotype comes from a human donor in a cohort sampled during active COVID-19. The genes are TRBV5-4 and TRBJ2-5; 7 bases are a match to TRBD1. This chain's CDR3 is CASSSRQGRGQETQYF. CDR3 nucleotides: TGTGCCAGCAGCTCTAGACAGGGAAGGGGGCAAGAGACCCAGTACTTC.